This T cell receptor beta chain was obtained from a study of response to subunit inactivated influenza vaccine. Findings and caveats of the study: That few new T cells are recruited by each seasonal influenza vaccination was the authors' suggestion.

This clonotype was picked up many times. Antigen specificity is unknown. MiXCR, run by TCRdb on the RT-PCR reads, gives a single entry per CDR3 protein. Here the sample spans about 500,000 distinct CDR3 sequences, about 15% being singletons. The sample was CD4+ T cells sorted from PBMCs, taken around 25 months after vaccination. The source is a man aged 50-75 years who received an inactivated influenza vaccine.

The CDR3 sequence: CASSPRGQYGYTF. DNA for the CDR3: TGTGCCAGCAGTCCCCGCGGACAGTATGGCTACACCTTC. The V call is TRBV12-3 or TRBV12-4, the J call TRBJ1-2; D is possibly TRBD1 (6 bases). This CDR3 comprises 13 residues. V lost 5 bases, J lost 5 bases, and 12 bases lay in between.